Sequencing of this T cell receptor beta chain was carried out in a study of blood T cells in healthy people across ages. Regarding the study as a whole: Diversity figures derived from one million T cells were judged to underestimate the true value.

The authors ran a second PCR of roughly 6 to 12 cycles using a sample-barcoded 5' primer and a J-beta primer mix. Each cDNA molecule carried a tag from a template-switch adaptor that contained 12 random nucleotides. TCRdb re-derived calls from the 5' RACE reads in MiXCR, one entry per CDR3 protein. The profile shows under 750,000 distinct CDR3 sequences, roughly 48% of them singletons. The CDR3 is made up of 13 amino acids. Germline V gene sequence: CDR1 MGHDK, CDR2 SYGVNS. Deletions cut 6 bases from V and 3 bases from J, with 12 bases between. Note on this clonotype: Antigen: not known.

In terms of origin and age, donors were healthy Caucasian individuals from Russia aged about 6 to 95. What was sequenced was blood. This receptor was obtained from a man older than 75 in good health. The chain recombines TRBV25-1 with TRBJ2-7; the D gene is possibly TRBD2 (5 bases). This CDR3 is CASSPTGIYEQYF. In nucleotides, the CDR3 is TGTGCCAGCAGCCCCACCGGGATCTACGAGCAGTACTTC.